Listed here are 20 T cell receptor beta chains from one sample, sequenced in a study of T cells after yellow fever vaccination (dated by TCRdb to the late 2010s). The treatment or condition label, read with the paper, signifies: live attenuated yellow fever vaccine strain. Library preparation employed 5' RACE. TCRdb lists the instrument as Illumina HiSeq 2500. The raw public reads went through TCRdb reprocessing: fastp at Q25, MiXCR clone calling, in-frame beta chains kept. Rows matching on CDR3 protein sequence are summarized as one entry with the most common DNA and genes. Recorded for this sample are about 150,000 distinct CDR3 sequences; less than 8.5% of them occurred a single time. The ten largest clones represent more than 0.55% of the sample. The sample was CD4+ T cells sorted from PBMCs, taken 10 days after the yellow fever booster vaccination. These receptors came from a man between 25 and 39 years old who received the YFV17D yellow fever vaccine.

This clonotype was seen repeatedly, ten times or more. The rearrangement links TRBV20-1 to TRBJ2-2; D not resolved. CDR1 is DFQATT, CDR2 SNEGSKA, per germline (reference sequence). The CDR3 consists of 17 residues. Trimming removed 2 bases from V and 0 bases from J, with 16 bases in between. The CDR3 sequence is CSARNSRAFANTGELFF. The CDR3 DNA sequence: TGCAGTGCTAGAAATTCTAGGGCATTCGCGAACACCGGGGAGCTGTTTTTT.

This clonotype was recorded at least ten times. V usage is TRBV12-3 or TRBV12-4 and J usage is TRBJ2-1; D perhaps matches TRBD1 (6 bases). CDR3 length: 11 amino acids. V lost 8 bases to trimming and J lost 10 bases, with 12 bases between them. CDR3 region: CASCDRGEQFF. The CDR3 coding sequence is TGTGCCAGCTGTGATAGGGGGGAGCAGTTCTTC.

This clonotype was detected many times. The chain links TRBV12-3 or TRBV12-4 to TRBJ2-1; tentatively, D is TRBD1 (6 bases). V was trimmed by 6 bases and J by 6 bases, leaving 15 bases between them. The CDR3 length is 14 residues. The CDR3 reads CASSSTGILNEQFF. In DNA form, the CDR3 reads TGTGCCAGCAGCTCAACAGGGATACTCAATGAGCAGTTCTTC.

This clonotype was seen many times. The chain joins TRBV3-1 to TRBJ2-1; the D is unclear. Germline-derived CDR1 and CDR2 are LGHDT and YNNKEL (reference sequence). Deletions cut 0 bases from V and 2 bases from J, with 8 bases between. The CDR3 sequence is 15 residues long. CDR3 region: CASSQDREPYNEQFF. The CDR3 region has the DNA TGTGCCAGCAGCCAAGACCGAGAGCCCTACAATGAGCAGTTCTTC.

This clonotype has ten or more counts. CDR3 in DNA: TGTGCCAGCAGTTCCAGGGAAACACCCCTCCACTTT. As protein: CASSSRETPLHF. This chain links TRBV6-5 with TRBJ1-6; D is perhaps TRBD1 (5 bases). The CDR3 is 12 amino acids. V dropped 4 bases and J dropped 11 bases, with 9 bases sitting between them. CDR1 and CDR2 (germline): MNHEY, SVGAGI.

The chain carries TRBV13 and TRBJ2-2; 7 bases fit TRBD1. In germline, CDR1 is PRHDT, CDR2 FYEKMQ (reference sequence). V gave up 3 bases and J gave up 5 bases; unmatched junction bases: 12. This CDR3 contains 17 residues. The DNA for the CDR3 is TGTGCCAGCAGCTTTAGGGGAAAAGTGACAGGGACCGGGGAGCTGTTTTTT. Translating it yields CASSFRGKVTGTGELFF.

This clonotype was counted many times. V is TRBV5-1 and J is TRBJ2-3, with D maybe TRBD2 (5 bases). With 4 bases removed from V and 2 bases from J, the gap between germline ends came to 14 bases. The germline V gene has CDR1 SGHRS and CDR2 YFSETQ. This CDR3 spans 15 amino acids. CDR3 sequence (DNA): TGCGCCAGCAGCCGGGGTACAGCGACCACAGATACGCAGTATTTT. It yields the protein CASSRGTATTDTQYF.

This clonotype was seen at least ten times. The CDR3 here is CASSYSVGFSYEQYF. The CDR3 DNA reads TGTGCCAGCAGTTACTCGGTCGGTTTCTCCTACGAGCAGTACTTC. V is TRBV6-5 and J is TRBJ2-7, with D uncertain. The CDR3 runs 15 residues. Trimming cost V 0 bases and J 0 bases, with 9 bases left between them. CDR1 and CDR2 (germline): MNHEY, SVGAGI.

As regards this clonotype: Given a much more abundant clone one base away, this may be a read error. The chain is built from TRBV3-1 and TRBJ2-1; 7 bases align to TRBD2. Germline V lookup: CDR1 LGHDT, CDR2 YNNKEL (reference sequence). The CDR3 covers 13 residues. The CDR3 nucleotides are TGTGCCAGAAGCCATCAAAGGCGGGGGACTACCTTCTTC. Protein product: CARSHQRRGTTFF.

A few counts support this clonotype. This chain joins TRBV30 and TRBJ2-1; D is perhaps TRBD2 (6 bases). This CDR3 spans 11 amino acids. The V and J ends lost 5 bases and 4 bases respectively, with 6 bases between them. The germline V gene encodes CDR1 GTSNPN and CDR2 SVGIG (reference sequence). The CDR3 loop is CAWGGYNEQFF. Here the CDR3 DNA reads TGTGCCTGGGGGGGGTACAATGAGCAGTTCTTC. Together with reference TRBV30 and TRBJ2-1, the CDR3 gives the full variable domain: SQTIHQWPATLVQPVGSPLSLECTVEGTSNPNLYWYRQAAGRGLQLLFYSVGIGQISSEVPQNLSASRPQDRQFILSSKKLLLSDSGFYLCAWGGYNEQFFGPGTRLTVL.

There are many counts of this clonotype. Here the CDR3 DNA reads TGTGCCTGGAAGGGGATACGCGGGACAGATACGCAGTATTTT. This encodes CAWKGIRGTDTQYF. This chain joins TRBV30 and TRBJ2-3; either TRBD1 or TRBD2 may fit D (5 bases each). Germline-derived CDR1 and CDR2 are GTSNPN and SVGIG (reference sequence). Trimming took off 4 bases at V and 3 bases at J, with 14 bases between the two ends. The CDR3 consists of 14 residues.

The V gene is TRBV12-3 or TRBV12-4, the J gene TRBJ1-5; D unresolved. This CDR3 has 13 amino acids. The ends were cut back, 8 bases at V and 0 bases at J, with 8 bases in the middle. The CDR3 loop reads CASRRSSNQPQHF. The CDR3 nucleotides are TGTGCCAGCCGGCGGAGTAGCAATCAGCCCCAGCATTTT.

This clonotype was seen ten or more times. This rearrangement joins TRBV24-1 to TRBJ1-1; D may be TRBD1 (5 bases). Germline values: CDR1 KGHDR, CDR2 SFDVKD. Trimming left V 7 bases short and J 0 bases short, with 5 bases between. The CDR3 length is 12 residues. Here the CDR3 DNA reads TGTGCCACCAGGGGGCTGAACACTGAAGCTTTCTTT. This sequence encodes CATRGLNTEAFF.

This clonotype was recorded many times. The chain carries TRBV5-1 and TRBJ2-1; tentative D call: TRBD2 (6 bases). Germline loops: CDR1 SGHRS, CDR2 YFSETQ. V dropped 2 bases and J dropped 0 bases, with 6 bases sitting between them. The CDR3 extends over 14 amino acids. In DNA form, the CDR3 reads TGCGCCAGCAGCTTACTAGCCTCCTACAATGAGCAGTTCTTC. Translating gives CASSLLASYNEQFF.

Note on this clonotype: A read error may explain this, as a much larger clone is one base away. The CDR3 protein is CASIFQAWGGYTF. The CDR3 coding sequence is TGTGCCAGCATCTTTCAGGCCTGGGGTGGCTACACCTTC. The chain uses TRBV2 and TRBJ1-2; D is undetermined. There are 13 residues in the CDR3. CDR1 SNHLY and CDR2 FYNNEI come from the germline V gene. V was pared by 7 bases and J by 7 bases, with 16 bases between.

This clonotype appeared a few times. V gene TRBV7-9 combines with J gene TRBJ2-1; 7 positions agree with TRBD1. This CDR3 has 15 residues. Germline V gene sequence: CDR1 SEHNR, CDR2 FQNEAQ (reference sequence). V gave up 6 bases and J gave up 8 bases; unmatched junction bases: 13. The CDR3 coding sequence is TGTGCCAGCAGTTCCCTAAGGGGGCTTGTTTATGAGCAGTTCTTC. The encoded protein is CASSSLRGLVYEQFF. Based on the CDR3 plus reference TRBV7-9 and TRBJ2-1, the full variable domain is DTGVSQNPRHKITKRGQNVTFRCDPISEHNRLYWYRQTLGQGPEFLTYFQNEAQLEKSRLLSDRFSAERPKGSFSTLEIQRTEQGDSAMYLCASSSLRGLVYEQFFGPGTRLTVL.

Many counts were recorded for this clonotype. The genes are TRBV5-1 and TRBJ2-5; TRBD1 matches 8 bases. This CDR3 has 16 amino acids. CDR1 and CDR2 (germline): SGHRS, YFSETQ. Trimming removed 4 bases from V and 5 bases from J; junction bases left unmatched: 13. The CDR3, as DNA: TGCGCCAGCAGCACCTCCGGACAGGGTATTAGGGAGACCCAGTACTTC. Its protein is CASSTSGQGIRETQYF.

There are a few counts of this clonotype. The chain recombines TRBV7-2 with TRBJ2-3; D not certain. In germline, CDR1 is SGHTA, CDR2 FQGNSA. There are 14 residues in the CDR3. V dropped 1 base and J dropped 2 bases, with 7 bases sitting between them. The CDR3 loop is CASSLGLLTDTQYF. CDR3 nucleotide sequence: TGTGCCAGCAGCTTAGGACTCCTCACAGATACGCAGTATTTT.

The rearrangement joins TRBV10-3 to TRBJ2-1; TRBD2 matches 8 bases. The length of the CDR3 is 17 residues. V shed 4 bases and J 6 bases; nucleotides not matched to a gene: 14. Germline values: CDR1 ENHRY, CDR2 SYGVKD. The DNA of the CDR3 is TGTGCCATCAGTGGCCCGTTTACTAGCGGTGCGGGCAATGAGCAGTTCTTC. Residues: CAISGPFTSGAGNEQFF.

There are a few counts of this clonotype. The chain joins TRBV11-2 to TRBJ2-1; D gene unclear. With 7 bases removed from V and 4 bases from J, the gap between germline ends came to 17 bases. This CDR3 is built from 15 residues. CDR1 is SGHAT and CDR2 is FQNNGV in the germline V gene. CDR3 region: CASTLSNTPYNEQFF. As DNA, the CDR3 is TGTGCCAGCACGTTAAGTAACACCCCTTACAATGAGCAGTTCTTC.